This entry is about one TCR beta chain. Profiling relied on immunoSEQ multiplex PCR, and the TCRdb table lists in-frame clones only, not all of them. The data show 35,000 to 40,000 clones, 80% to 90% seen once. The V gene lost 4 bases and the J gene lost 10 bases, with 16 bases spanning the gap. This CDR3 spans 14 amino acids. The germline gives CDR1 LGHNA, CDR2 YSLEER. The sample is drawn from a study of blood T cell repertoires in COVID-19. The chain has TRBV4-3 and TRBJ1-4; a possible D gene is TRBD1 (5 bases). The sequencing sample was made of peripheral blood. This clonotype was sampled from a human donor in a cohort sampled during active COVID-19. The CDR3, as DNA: TGCGCCAGCAGCCCCCCCGGGGGAATCGGAAAACTGTTTTTT. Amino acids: CASSPPGGIGKLFF.